The 3 T cell receptor beta chains reported below all come from one sample, sequenced in a study of blood T cell repertoires in COVID-19. Only in-frame clones appear in the TCRdb table, and some are missing; sequencing was by immunoSEQ multiplex PCR. The sample records approximately 140,000 clones, around 84% being singletons. Material: peripheral blood. These receptors originate from a man in his 60s with active or convalescent COVID-19.

This clone has just a few counts. The chain carries TRBV28 and TRBJ2-3; 16 nucleotides line up with TRBD2. Trimming removed 5 bases from V and 8 bases from J; junction bases left unmatched: 16. CDR3 length equals 19 residues. CDR1 is MDHEN, CDR2 SYDVKM, per germline. CDR3 sequence: CASSQGTSGRARVHRTQYF. As DNA, the CDR3 is TGTGCCAGCAGTCAAGGGACTAGCGGGAGGGCCCGGGTCCACCGTACGCAGTATTTT.

The V and J genes are TRBV6-5 and TRBJ1-2, with D possibly matching TRBD1 (6 bases). The CDR3 has 14 residues. The V and J ends lost 3 bases and 2 bases respectively, with 10 bases between them. CDR1 and CDR2 from the germline V gene are MNHEY and SVGAGI. This CDR3 is CASSYRGSNYGYTF. CDR3 bases: TGTGCCAGCAGTTATAGGGGGTCCAACTATGGCTACACCTTC.

CDR3 in DNA: TGTGCCAATGATTCGGCGGAGAGTGACAATGAGCAGTTCTTC. It is translated as CANDSAESDNEQFF. The chain is built from TRBV6-4 and TRBJ2-1; D call uncertain. Germline loops: CDR1 MRHNA, CDR2 SNTAGT. This CDR3 comprises 14 residues. Trimming removed 10 bases at V and 5 bases at J, with 18 bases between.